The rows below give T cell receptor beta chains drawn from one sample of a study of beta chain features in type 1 diabetes. The table came from immunoSEQ multiplex PCR; TCRdb's copy has only in-frame clones and leaves some out. The sample holds 15,000 to 20,000 clones; around 50% are singletons and the top ten take 0.43%. The material sequenced was stem cell memory CD4+ T cells from blood. All receptors derive from a man in his late teens or twenties in good health. Both conserved end residues are part of each CDR3. The D gene is left open where the match is weak. Clone size is given for some rows only: seen once, a few or many times, or a class if the clone is expanded.

>TRBJ2-5|medium-sized|TRBV18|NA
TGTGCCAGCTCCTCCTCCCAAGAGACCCAGTACTTC
CASSSSQETQYF
>TRBJ1-2|NA|TRBV27|NA
TGTGCCAGCGGGCATAACTATGGCTACACCTTC
CASGHNYGYTF
>TRBJ1-2|NA|TRBV20-1|TRBD1
TGCAGAGCACAGGGGGCGAATGGCTACACCTTC
CRAQGANGYTF
>TRBJ1-1|few|TRBV4-2|NA
TGTGCCAGCAGCCAAGGCGACGGACTGGAGAACACTGAAGCTTTCTTT
CASSQGDGLENTEAFF
>TRBJ1-2|NA|TRBV6-1|NA
TGTGCCAGCATCCTGGGACATCCCTATGGCTACACCTTC
CASILGHPYGYTF
>TRBJ2-4|NA|TRBV10-3|TRBD2
TGTGCCATCAGTGTAGCGGGAGGAGCCAAAAACATTCAGTACTTC
CAISVAGGAKNIQYF
>TRBJ1-3|NA|TRBV7-3|NA
TGTGCCAGCAGCTTACAGGGAACGGCTGGAAACACCATATATTTT
CASSLQGTAGNTIYF
>TRBJ2-3|NA|TRBV6-5|NA
TGTGCCAGCAGTCTCGGATTTGAAGGGGCAGATACGCAGTATTTT
CASSLGFEGADTQYF
>TRBJ2-1|NA|TRBV29-1|NA
TGCAGCGTGGGGGGGACGACAGGGGATGGAAGTGAGCAGTTCTTC
CSVGGTTGDGSEQFF
>TRBJ2-5|NA|TRBV7-2|NA
TGTGCCAGCAGCTTAGGTCGAGAGACCCAGTACTTC
CASSLGRETQYF
>TRBJ1-3|NA|TRBV7-2|NA
TGTGCCAGCAGCTTAGGGCCCGGGGGAAACACCATATATTTT
CASSLGPGGNTIYF
>TRBJ2-5|few|TRBV9|NA
TGTGCCAGCAGCGTGACCGGTGGAGAAGAGACCCAGTACTTC
CASSVTGGEETQYF
>TRBJ2-2|NA|TRBV28|NA
TGTGCCAGCAGTTTCTCAGCTCGGGGGGCGGCAGGCGGCCCCGGGGAGCTGTTTTTT
CASSFSARGAAGGPGELFF
>TRBJ2-7|NA|TRBV9|TRBD2
TGTGCCAGCAGCTCCGCGGGGGGGCCGTACGAGCAGTACTTC
CASSSAGGPYEQYF
>TRBJ1-2|NA|TRBV30|NA
TGTGCCTGCCCGGACAGCAGTAACTATGGCTACACCTTC
CACPDSSNYGYTF
>TRBJ1-2|few|TRBV28|TRBD1
TGTGCCAGCATTCAGGGGGCAACTGACTATGGCTACACCTTC
CASIQGATDYGYTF
>TRBJ1-3|NA|TRBV4-2|NA
TGTGCCAGCAGCCCCGCGGGGTCTGGAAACACCATATATTTT
CASSPAGSGNTIYF
>TRBJ1-3|NA|TRBV7-2|NA
TGTGCCAGCAGCTTAACGGGGGGCGGTGGAAACACCATATATTTT
CASSLTGGGGNTIYF
>TRBJ1-2|NA|TRBV7-2|NA
TGTGCCAGCAGCCAAAGGGTAGCGGGGGTTGGCTACACCTTC
CASSQRVAGVGYTF
>TRBJ2-1|NA|TRBV5-1|TRBD2
TGCGCCAGCAGCGCCGACCCCGGGACTAGGGGAAGCAATGAGCAGTTCTTC
CASSADPGTRGSNEQFF
>TRBJ2-7|NA|TRBV18|TRBD2
TGTGCCAGCTCGCCCGGGACTAGCGCATACGAGCAGTACTTC
CASSPGTSAYEQYF
>TRBJ2-2|NA|TRBV7-3|NA
TGTGCCAGCAGCGTCCTAGCTGGAGACACCGGGGAGCTGTTTTTT
CASSVLAGDTGELFF
>TRBJ1-1|NA|TRBV6-5|TRBD1
TGTGCCGTCAGGGGGCTCGCTGAAGCTTTCTTT
CAVRGLAEAFF
>TRBJ1-2|NA|TRBV5-5|TRBD1
TGTGCCAGCAGCAATAATATAGGGACAGCCTTGAGTGGCTACACCTTC
CASSNNIGTALSGYTF
>TRBJ1-2|NA|TRBV30|NA
TGTGCCTGGGTTTTAGGGAGGATGGATGGCTACACCTTC
CAWVLGRMDGYTF
>TRBJ2-3|NA|TRBV30|TRBD2
TGTGCCTGGAGTCCGGTGACTAGCGGGAGGCTAGGAGATACGCAGTATTTT
CAWSPVTSGRLGDTQYF